A selection of T cell receptor beta chains follows, all from one sample in a study of cytomegalovirus exposure and HLA in healthy donors. Here immunoSEQ multiplex PCR was the method, and the copy in TCRdb shows in-frame clones only, minus some. The data show 150,000 to 200,000 clones, 60% to 85% seen once. Sequencing was carried out using PBMCs. The receptors shown here come from a middle-aged woman in good health and CMV-seronegative. CDR3s include the opening cysteine and the closing phenylalanine or tryptophan. The D gene is left open where the match is weak.

J gene,V gene,D gene,CDR3 protein
.,TRBV18,TRBD2,CASSPSGLDSYEQYF
TRBJ2-2,TRBV6-4,TRBD2,CASPPRLAGGFTGELFF
TRBJ1-1,TRBV29-1,TRBD1,CSADTGDPGRAEAFF
TRBJ2-1,TRBV30,.,CAWSKQFYNEQFF
TRBJ1-2,TRBV28,.,CASSVNQGLYGYTF
TRBJ2-3,TRBV9,.,CASSVRSGELTQYF
TRBJ2-5,TRBV4-2,TRBD2,CASSQEGGSGIGETQYF
TRBJ1-3,TRBV9,.,CASSVDVGPGNTIYF
TRBJ2-5,TRBV21-1,.,CPGCPGQGEETQYF
TRBJ2-1,TRBV7-9,TRBD2,CASSLGTSGLSYNEQFF
TRBJ1-2,TRBV30,.,CAWSPRPLLWERRGYGYTF
TRBJ2-1,TRBV13,.,CASSLVPLAGEQFF
TRBJ1-4,TRBV16,TRBD1,CASSLSPGQGFEKLFF
TRBJ2-5,TRBV5-6,TRBD2,CASSSLGLAGDQETQYF
TRBJ2-6,TRBV4-3,.,CASSPENSGANVLTF
TRBJ2-7,TRBV9,TRBD1,CASSGKWDRVHEQYF
TRBJ2-1,TRBV29-1,.,CSVDYGTPSSYNEQFF
TRBJ2-2,TRBV9,.,CASSVDLAAGELFF
TRBJ1-2,TRBV27,.,CASRTGSSYGYTF
TRBJ2-3,TRBV5-1,TRBD2,CASSTSGGTDTQYF
TRBJ2-5,TRBV9,TRBD1,CASSVGQGGETQYF
TRBJ1-5,TRBV5-1,.,CASSLAGDSNQPQHF
TRBJ2-5,TRBV6-1,.,CASGPQGQETQYF
TRBJ1-2,TRBV5-4,.,CASSLGGHLYGYTF
TRBJ2-1,TRBV5-4,TRBD1,CASSLTGGNEQFF
TRBJ2-5,TRBV7-2,.,CASSFSTSRGQETQYF
TRBJ1-2,TRBV4-2,.,CASSLGMEGFYGYTF
TRBJ2-2,TRBV7-2,TRBD1,CASSLAGTVNTGELFF
TRBJ2-3,TRBV4-1,TRBD2,CASSQEVAGYTDTQYF
TRBJ1-1,TRBV15,.,CATERAAVRGAFF
TRBJ2-3,TRBV5-1,TRBD2,CASSLAYAGGGIDTQYF
TRBJ2-5,TRBV7-9,.,CASSLRLNQETQYF
TRBJ2-1,TRBV19,.,CASSRSHGNEQFF
TRBJ1-2,TRBV7-9,.,CASSSPGAVSYTF
TRBJ1-3,TRBV2,.,CASSSGHDSGNTIYF
TRBJ1-1,TRBV6-5,TRBD1,CASSYHRGRGNTEAFF
TRBJ1-1,TRBV14,.,CASSQSVVTEAFF
TRBJ1-1,TRBV6-5,.,CASSYGGSGSEAFF
TRBJ1-1,TRBV6-5,.,CASSSTGRNTEAFF
TRBJ2-1,TRBV6-5,.,CASREPTDWEQFF
TRBJ2-2,TRBV4-3,TRBD1,CASSQRTGGLTGELFF
TRBJ2-1,TRBV7-7,TRBD1,CASSSGQGGRYNEQFF
TRBJ2-2,TRBV7-9,TRBD1,CASSSRDRETGELFF